This TCR beta chain was identified in a study of blood T cell repertoires in COVID-19. This clone was seen more than once but under ten times. Germline V gene sequence: CDR1 SGDLS, CDR2 YYNGEE. J lost 1 base, V lost 0 bases, and 5 bases had no gene match. The CDR3 has 17 amino acids. Sequencing used immunoSEQ multiplex PCR; TCRdb keeps in-frame clones, though not all of them. Of under 350,000 clones in the sample, about nine tenths were seen once. The chain combines TRBV9 with TRBJ2-3; the match to TRBD2 covers 10 bases. The TCR was taken from a woman aged 30 to 39 with COVID-19, enrolled during active disease. The material sequenced was peripheral blood. The CDR3 here is CASSVARLAGGTDTQYF. Here the CDR3 DNA reads TGTGCCAGCAGCGTAGCTCGGCTAGCGGGGGGCACAGATACGCAGTATTTT. The full variable domain, in which reference TRBV9 and TRBJ2-3 provide the parts outside the CDR3, is DSGVTQTPKHLITATGQRVTLRCSPRSGDLSVYWYQQSLDQGLQFLIQYYNGEERAKGNILERFSAQQFPDLHSELNLSSLELGDSALYFCASSVARLAGGTDTQYFGPGTRLTVL.